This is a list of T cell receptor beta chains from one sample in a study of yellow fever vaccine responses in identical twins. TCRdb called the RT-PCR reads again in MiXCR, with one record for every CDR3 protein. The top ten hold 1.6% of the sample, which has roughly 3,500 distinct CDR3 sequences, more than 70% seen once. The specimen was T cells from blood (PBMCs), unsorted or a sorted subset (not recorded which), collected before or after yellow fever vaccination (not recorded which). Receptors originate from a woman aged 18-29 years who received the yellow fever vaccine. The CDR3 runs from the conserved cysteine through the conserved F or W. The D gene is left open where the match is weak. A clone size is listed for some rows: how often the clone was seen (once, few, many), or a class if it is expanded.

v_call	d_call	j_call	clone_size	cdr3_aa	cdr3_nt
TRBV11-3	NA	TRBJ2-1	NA	CASRDGAGTLNNEQFF	TGTGCCAGCAGGGATGGCGCCGGGACACTTAACAATGAGCAGTTCTTC
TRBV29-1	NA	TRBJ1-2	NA	CSVRGGAGYTF	TGCAGCGTTAGGGGAGGGGCCGGCTACACCTTC
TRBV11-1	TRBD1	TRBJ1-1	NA	CASTQMTGTNTEAFF	TGTGCCAGCACTCAGATGACAGGGACGAACACTGAAGCTTTCTTT
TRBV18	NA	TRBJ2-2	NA	CASYYRPGTGELFF	TGTGCCAGCTATTACCGCCCGGGCACCGGGGAGCTGTTTTTT
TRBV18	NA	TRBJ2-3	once	CASSPRGVPRSTDTQYF	TGTGCCAGCTCACCAAGAGGGGTACCCAGGAGCACAGATACGCAGTATTTT
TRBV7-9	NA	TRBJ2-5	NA	CASSLLKLSSIVETQYF	TGTGCCAGCAGCTTACTCAAATTATCCAGCATAGTCGAGACCCAGTACTTC
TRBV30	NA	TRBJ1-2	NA	CAWSVRAGIYGYTF	TGTGCCTGGAGTGTCCGGGCGGGAATCTATGGCTACACCTTC
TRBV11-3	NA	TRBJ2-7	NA	CASSAQPSERYEQYF	TGTGCCAGCAGCGCTCAGCCTAGCGAGCGCTACGAGCAGTACTTC
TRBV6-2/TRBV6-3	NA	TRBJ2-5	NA	CASRQETQYF	TGTGCCAGCAGGCAAGAGACCCAGTACTTC
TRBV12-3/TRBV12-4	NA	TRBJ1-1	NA	CASMFNSDMTNTEAFF	TGTGCCAGCATGTTTAATAGTGATATGACGAACACTGAAGCTTTCTTT
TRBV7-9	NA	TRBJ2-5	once	CASSREELVKTQYF	TGTGCCAGCAGCAGAGAAGAATTGGTGAAGACCCAGTACTTC
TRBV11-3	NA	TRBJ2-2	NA	CASSWASNTGELFF	TGTGCCAGCAGCTGGGCGTCGAACACCGGGGAGCTGTTTTTT
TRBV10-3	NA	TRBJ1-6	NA	CAISRQANNSPLHF	TGTGCCATCAGTAGACAGGCTAATAATTCACCCCTCCACTTT
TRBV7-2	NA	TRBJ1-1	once	CASSLKLMNTEAFF	TGTGCCAGCAGCTTAAAATTGATGAACACTGAAGCTTTCTTT
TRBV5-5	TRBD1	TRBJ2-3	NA	CASSQLQGASRVDTQYF	TGTGCCAGCAGCCAACTACAGGGGGCTAGCCGGGTGGATACGCAGTATTTT
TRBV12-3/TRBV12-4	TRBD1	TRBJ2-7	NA	CASSTRQGFHEQYF	TGTGCCAGCAGTACCCGACAGGGGTTCCACGAGCAGTACTTC
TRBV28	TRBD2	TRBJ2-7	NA	CASSSPGGLTQQYF	TGTGCCAGCAGTTCTCCGGGGGGTCTAACCCAGCAGTACTTC
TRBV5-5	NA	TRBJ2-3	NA	CASTALLGPSTDTQYF	TGTGCCAGCACGGCATTATTGGGGCCGAGCACAGATACGCAGTATTTT
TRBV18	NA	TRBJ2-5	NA	CASSPDDPETQYF	TGTGCCAGCTCCCCCGATGATCCCGAGACCCAGTACTTC
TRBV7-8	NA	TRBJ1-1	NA	CASSPGVSRAFF	TGTGCCAGCAGCCCGGGTGTGTCTCGAGCTTTCTTT
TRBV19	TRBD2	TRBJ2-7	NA	CASSKGTSGVPYEQYF	TGTGCCAGTAGTAAAGGGACTAGCGGAGTCCCCTACGAGCAGTACTTC
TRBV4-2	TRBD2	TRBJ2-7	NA	CASSLGGEYEQYF	TGTGCCAGCAGCCTCGGGGGGGAGTACGAGCAGTACTTC
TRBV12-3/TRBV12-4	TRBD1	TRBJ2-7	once	CASRAGQGSSYEQYF	TGTGCCAGCAGGGCCGGACAGGGCTCCTCCTACGAGCAGTACTTC
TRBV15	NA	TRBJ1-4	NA	CATSRGGPATNEKLFF	TGTGCCACCAGCAGGGGAGGACCTGCAACTAATGAAAAACTGTTTTTT
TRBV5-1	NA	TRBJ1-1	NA	CASSLSAGTEAFF	TGCGCCAGCAGCTTGAGTGCGGGCACTGAAGCTTTCTTT
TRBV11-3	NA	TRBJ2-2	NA	CASSNRAGTKNTGELFF	TGTGCCAGCAGCAACCGTGCCGGGACCAAGAACACCGGGGAGCTGTTTTTT
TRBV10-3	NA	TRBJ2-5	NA	CAIRGDQETQYF	TGTGCCATCAGGGGGGATCAAGAGACCCAGTACTTC
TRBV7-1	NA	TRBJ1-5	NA	CASSSQTIGGNQPQHF	TGTGCCAGCAGCTCACAAACGATCGGCGGCAATCAGCCCCAGCATTTT
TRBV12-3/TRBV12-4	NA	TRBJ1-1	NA	CASSLVTMNTEAFF	TGTGCCAGCAGTTTAGTGACTATGAACACTGAAGCTTTCTTT
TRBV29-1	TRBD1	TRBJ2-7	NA	CTVGQGRKIYEQYF	TGCACCGTCGGACAGGGGAGGAAGATCTACGAGCAGTACTTC
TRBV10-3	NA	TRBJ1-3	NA	CAISGVFNSSGNTIYF	TGTGCCATCAGTGGCGTTTTCAACAGCTCTGGAAACACCATATATTTT
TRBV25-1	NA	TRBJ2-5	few	CASSEHGGTQYF	TGTGCCAGCAGCGAACATGGGGGGACCCAGTACTTC
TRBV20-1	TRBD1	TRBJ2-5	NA	CSAPKGQGGVTQYF	TGCAGTGCTCCGAAAGGACAGGGGGGAGTGACCCAGTACTTC
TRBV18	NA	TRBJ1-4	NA	CASSPPGGSVNEKLFF	TGTGCCAGCTCACCACCGGGTGGCTCCGTAAATGAAAAACTGTTTTTT
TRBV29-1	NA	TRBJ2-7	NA	CSVASAYEQYF	TGCAGCGTCGCTTCAGCTTACGAGCAGTACTTC
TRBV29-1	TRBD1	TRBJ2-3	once	CSAGQGVGDTQYF	TGCAGCGCTGGACAGGGGGTCGGAGATACGCAGTATTTT
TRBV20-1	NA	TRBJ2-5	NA	CSASSLLQETQYF	TGCAGTGCTAGTTCTTTACTACAAGAGACCCAGTACTTC
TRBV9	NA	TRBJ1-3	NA	CASSVNRNSGNTIYF	TGTGCCAGCAGCGTCAACCGAAACTCTGGAAACACCATATATTTT
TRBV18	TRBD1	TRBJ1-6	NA	CASSPSGQRENSPLHF	TGTGCCAGCTCACCTTCGGGACAGAGGGAAAATTCACCCCTCCACTTT
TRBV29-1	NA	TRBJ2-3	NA	CSVGGDTQYF	TGCAGCGTTGGTGGAGATACGCAGTATTTT
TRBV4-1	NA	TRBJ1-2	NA	CASSQGKGGGNYGYTF	TGCGCCAGCAGCCAAGGCAAAGGGGGGGGGAACTATGGCTACACCTTC
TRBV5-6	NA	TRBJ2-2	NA	CASSSPTVNTGELFF	TGTGCCAGCAGCTCCCCCACAGTGAACACCGGGGAGCTGTTTTTT
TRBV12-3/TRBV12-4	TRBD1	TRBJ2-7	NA	CASSFEWTGVYF	TGTGCCAGCAGTTTTGAGTGGACAGGGGTTTACTTC
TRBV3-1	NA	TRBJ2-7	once	CASSQVTHEQYF	TGTGCCAGCAGCCAGGTAACTCACGAGCAGTACTTC
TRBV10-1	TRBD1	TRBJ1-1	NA	CASIRDRGRKGKAFF	TGCGCCAGCATCCGGGACAGGGGGCGCAAGGGTAAAGCTTTCTTT